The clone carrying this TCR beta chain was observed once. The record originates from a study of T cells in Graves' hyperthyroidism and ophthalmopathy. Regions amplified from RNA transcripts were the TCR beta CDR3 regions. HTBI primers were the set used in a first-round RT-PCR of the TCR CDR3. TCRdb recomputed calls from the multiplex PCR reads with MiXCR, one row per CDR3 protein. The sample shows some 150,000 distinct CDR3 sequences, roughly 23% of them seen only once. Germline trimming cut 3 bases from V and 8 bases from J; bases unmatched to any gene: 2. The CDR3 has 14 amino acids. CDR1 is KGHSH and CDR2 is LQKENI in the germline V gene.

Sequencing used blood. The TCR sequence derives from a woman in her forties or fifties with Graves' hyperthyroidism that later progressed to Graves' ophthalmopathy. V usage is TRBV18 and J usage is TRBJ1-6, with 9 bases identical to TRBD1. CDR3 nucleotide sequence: TGTGCCAGCTCACCCGACAGGGGGTATTCACCCCTCCACTTT. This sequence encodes CASSPDRGYSPLHF.